The 27 T cell receptor beta chains below were found in one sample sequenced in a study of T cell responses to AZD1222 COVID-19 vaccine. The repertoire was sequenced with immunoSEQ multiplex PCR; TCRdb's copy has only in-frame clones and lacks some. Here the sample spans tens of thousands of clones, under 95% being singletons. The sample was peripheral blood, taken on day 0 of MenACWY control vaccination. Receptors originate from an adult in good health.

The genes are TRBV7-9 and TRBJ1-5; D remains unclear. Looked up from germline, CDR1 is SEHNR and CDR2 is FQNEAQ (reference sequence). This CDR3 has 14 amino acids. V lost 5 bases, J lost 2 bases, and 10 bases lay in between. The DNA of the CDR3 is TGTGCCAGCAGCCCTGCGGACGGCAATCAGCCCCAGCATTTT. Translating it yields CASSPADGNQPQHF.

The chain combines TRBV10-1 with TRBJ2-2; unclear D gene. The length of the CDR3 is 15 residues. V gave up 6 bases and J gave up 1 base, with 12 bases separating them. The germline V gene encodes CDR1 WNHNN and CDR2 SYGVQD (reference sequence). The CDR3 reads CASSQGGKNTGELFF. The CDR3, as DNA: TGCGCCAGCAGCCAAGGTGGGAAGAACACCGGGGAGCTGTTTTTT.

The V call is TRBV28, the J call TRBJ1-1; maybe TRBD1 (6 bases). This CDR3 contains 12 residues. Germline V gene lookup returns CDR1 MDHEN and CDR2 SYDVKM. The CDR3 DNA reads as TGTGCAGCCGGGGGGCTGAACACTGAAGCTTTCTTT. The encoded protein is CAAGGLNTEAFF.

The chain is built from TRBV7-9 and TRBJ2-7, with unresolved D. The CDR3 is 11 residues long. The V and J ends lost 1 base and 5 bases respectively, with 3 bases between them. CDR1 and CDR2 (germline): SEHNR, FQNEAQ (reference sequence). DNA of the CDR3: TGTGCCAGCAGCTTAGTCCACGAGCAGTACTTC. Amino acid sequence: CASSLVHEQYF.

The rearrangement uses TRBV24-1 and TRBJ2-3; 8 nucleotides line up with TRBD1. V trimming: 6 bases; J trimming: 6 bases; junction bases outside the gene matches: 10. Germline loops: CDR1 KGHDR, CDR2 SFDVKD. CDR3 length: 15 residues. CDR3 loop: CATSPPGQGADTQYF. DNA for the CDR3: TGTGCCACCAGTCCCCCCGGACAGGGAGCGGATACGCAGTATTTT.

The chain is built from TRBV6-5 and TRBJ1-6, with D unclear. Germline lookup yields CDR1 MNHEY and CDR2 SVGAGI. Trimming took off 7 bases at V and 6 bases at J, with 13 bases between the two ends. The CDR3 runs to 14 residues. CDR3 protein: CASTEEWGNSPLHF. DNA of the CDR3: TGTGCCAGCACCGAGGAATGGGGTAATTCACCCCTCCACTTT.

The chain carries TRBV11-2 and TRBJ1-1; possible D gene TRBD1, 6 bases. V gave up 6 bases and J gave up 1 base, with 18 bases separating them. The CDR3 runs 16 residues. The germline V gene encodes CDR1 SGHAT and CDR2 FQNNGV. The DNA of the CDR3 is TGTGCCAGCAGTTTTTTTATCACCAGGGGGAACACTGAAGCTTTCTTT. It codes for CASSFFITRGNTEAFF.

The chain combines TRBV10-1 with TRBJ2-7, with 7 bases fitting TRBD2. Germline assignment: CDR1 WNHNN and CDR2 SYGVQD (reference sequence). This CDR3 contains 15 residues. The V segment lost 7 bases and the J segment 6 bases; nucleotides outside the gene matches: 15. As DNA, the CDR3 is TGCGCCAGCAAATCCTCCCTGGGGAGGGTAGGCGAGCAGTACTTC. It codes for CASKSSLGRVGEQYF.

The genes are TRBV28 and TRBJ2-1, with 10 bases lining up with TRBD2. The CDR3 length is 13 residues. CDR1 MDHEN and CDR2 SYDVKM come from the germline V gene. Trimming at V came to 7 bases and at J to 10 bases, leaving 7 bases not matched to a gene. The CDR3 nucleotides are TGTGCCAGCAAAGCGGGAGGGCCCTGGGAGCAGTTCTTC. It specifies CASKAGGPWEQFF.

The chain recombines TRBV21-1 with TRBJ2-7; the table assigns TRBD1, which was not confirmed against the DNA. TRBV21-1 is a listed pseudogene. CDR3 length: 14 residues. This CDR3 reads CASSSRTANYEQYF. The CDR3 DNA reads as TGTGCCAGCAGCAGCAGGACAGCTAACTACGAGCAGTACTTC.

CDR3 in amino acids: CASSQGLAGDSGELFF. As DNA, the CDR3 is TGTGCCAGCAGCCAAGGACTAGCGGGAGACTCCGGGGAGCTGTTTTTT. This chain links TRBV4-2 with TRBJ2-2; 12 bases fit TRBD2. The trim removed 1 base at V and 6 bases at J, leaving 3 bases unmatched. CDR1 and CDR2 (germline): LGHNA, YNFKEQ. This CDR3 is 16 amino acids long.

The table lists this clone with a few counts. The gene calls are TRBV18 and TRBJ1-6, with 7 bases identical to TRBD1. J was trimmed by 10 bases and V by 0 bases; bases with no gene match: 6. The CDR3 has 15 amino acids. Germline lookup yields CDR1 KGHSH and CDR2 LQKENI. The CDR3 loop reads CASSPPSQGDSPLHF. In DNA, the CDR3 is TGTGCCAGCTCACCACCGAGCCAGGGGGACTCACCCCTCCACTTT.

This clone was detected only once. The chain has TRBV6-2 or TRBV6-3 and TRBJ1-6; possible D gene TRBD1, 5 bases. Trimming pared 0 bases from V and 7 bases from J, leaving 10 bases between. Looked up from germline, CDR1 is MNHEY and CDR2 is SVGEGT. This CDR3 is 15 amino acids long. The CDR3 DNA follows: TGTGCCAGCAGTTACTCTGACAGTTTGAATTCACCCCTCCACTTT. The encoded protein is CASSYSDSLNSPLHF.

This chain uses TRBV6-6 with TRBJ1-1; unclear D gene. The CDR3 is 15 residues long. Trimming pared 6 bases from V and 0 bases from J, leaving 14 bases between. CDR1 and CDR2 from the germline V gene are MNHNY and SVGAGI (reference sequence). The CDR3 protein is CASSATEPMNTEAFF. The CDR3 DNA sequence: TGTGCCAGCAGCGCTACGGAGCCCATGAACACTGAAGCTTTCTTT.

V is TRBV28 and J is TRBJ2-7, with TRBD2 identical over 14 bases. Trimming cost V 5 bases and J 0 bases; bases outside gene matches: 9. Germline V gene lookup returns CDR1 MDHEN and CDR2 SYDVKM. The CDR3 has 18 amino acids. The CDR3 DNA is TGTGCCAGCAGTCCCGGGACTAGCGGGAGTGGGATCTCCTACGAGCAGTACTTC. This translates into CASSPGTSGSGISYEQYF.

V and J are TRBV6-2 or TRBV6-3 and TRBJ2-3; weak D call: TRBD2 (6 bases). Trimming took 0 bases from V and 6 from J, leaving 22 bases between them. The CDR3 runs 18 residues. The germline gives CDR1 MNHEY, CDR2 SVGEGT. This CDR3 is CASSYSRGVVVTADTQYF. CDR3 nucleotides: TGTGCCAGCAGTTACTCGCGCGGGGTAGTGGTTACGGCGGATACGCAGTATTTT.

This chain connects TRBV9 to TRBJ2-3, with 11 bases lining up with TRBD2. The V segment lost 4 bases and the J segment 4 bases; nucleotides outside the gene matches: 5. The CDR3 runs 15 residues. CDR1 and CDR2 (germline): SGDLS, YYNGEE. CDR3 in amino acids: CASSLTSGASDTQYF. In DNA, the CDR3 is TGTGCCAGCAGCCTGACTAGCGGGGCGTCAGATACGCAGTATTTT. The whole variable domain, filled in from reference TRBV9 and TRBJ2-3, reads DSGVTQTPKHLITATGQRVTLRCSPRSGDLSVYWYQQSLDQGLQFLIQYYNGEERAKGNILERFSAQQFPDLHSELNLSSLELGDSALYFCASSLTSGASDTQYFGPGTRLTVL.

J is TRBJ1-6 and V is TRBV6-5; 9 nucleotides align to TRBD1. The germline gives CDR1 MNHEY, CDR2 SVGAGI. The trim removed 10 bases at V and 10 bases at J, leaving 8 bases unmatched. The CDR3 is 13 residues long. Written as DNA, the CDR3 is TGTGCCACCAGGGACAGGGACGGGTCACCCCTCCACTTT. Translating it yields CATRDRDGSPLHF.

This chain links TRBV7-6 with TRBJ2-2; 7 bases match TRBD2. The germline gives CDR1 SGHVS, CDR2 FNYEAQ. The CDR3 consists of 17 residues. After removal of 5 bases from V and 8 bases from J, the junction contained 17 bases not matched to a gene. CDR3 amino acids: CASSVEVAREYGGELFF. CDR3 bases: TGTGCCAGCAGCGTAGAGGTGGCGCGGGAGTATGGTGGGGAGCTGTTTTTT.

This clone has just one count. The chain carries TRBV7-9 and TRBJ1-2, with D maybe TRBD1 (6 bases). The germline V and J ends were trimmed by 5 bases and 2 bases, with 9 bases remaining between them. The CDR3 is 13 residues long. Germline CDR1 reads SEHNR; CDR2 reads FQNEAQ (reference sequence). The CDR3, as DNA: TGTGCCAGCAGCCCCGGGACAAACTATGGCTACACCTTC. As protein: CASSPGTNYGYTF.

The chain carries TRBV18 and TRBJ1-2; unclear D gene. V lost 3 bases, J lost 4 bases, and 12 bases lay in between. CDR3 length equals 14 residues. Germline CDR1 is KGHSH and CDR2 is LQKENI. CDR3 sequence: CASSPTPGPYGYTF. DNA of the CDR3: TGTGCCAGCTCACCGACTCCGGGTCCCTATGGCTACACCTTC. Supplemented by reference TRBV18 and TRBJ1-2, the full variable domain reads NAGVMQNPRHLVRRRGQEARLRCSPMKGHSHVYWYRQLPEEGLKFMVYLQKENIIDESGMPKERFSAEFPKEGPSILRIQQVVRGDSAAYFCASSPTPGPYGYTFGSGTRLTVV.

The rearrangement uses TRBV6-5 and TRBJ2-2, with D perhaps given as TRBD1 or TRBD2 (6 bases each). Trimming pared 1 base from V and 7 bases from J, leaving 13 bases between. The length of the CDR3 is 15 residues. Germline V gives CDR1 MNHEY, CDR2 SVGAGI. The CDR3 DNA follows: TGTGCCAGCAGTTACTTGGGGGGCTGGCACGGGGAGCTGTTTTTT. Amino acids: CASSYLGGWHGELFF.

The chain recombines TRBV29-1 with TRBJ1-1; a weak D match, TRBD1 (5 bases). The V and J ends lost 7 bases and 0 bases respectively, with 18 bases between them. Germline CDR1 SQVTM, CDR2 ANQGSEA. The CDR3 sequence is 15 residues long. CDR3 amino acids: CSGGQGDPMNTEAFF. CDR3 coding DNA: TGCAGCGGGGGCCAGGGCGACCCTATGAACACTGAAGCTTTCTTT.

V is TRBV18 and J is TRBJ2-5; 7 bases are shared with TRBD1. The CDR3 spans 15 residues. The V gene end was trimmed by 4 bases and the J gene end by 1 base; junction bases not matched to a gene: 6. CDR1 is KGHSH, CDR2 LQKENI, per germline. The CDR3 reads CASSRPTGSQETQYF. In DNA form, the CDR3 reads TGTGCCAGCTCACGGCCGACAGGGTCCCAAGAGACCCAGTACTTC.

This clone was seen a single time. This chain joins TRBV20-1 and TRBJ2-1; tentative D call: TRBD2 (6 bases). CDR1 is DFQATT and CDR2 is SNEGSKA in the germline V gene (reference sequence). CDR3 length: 14 residues. V was clipped by 3 bases and J by 5 bases, with 14 bases between them. The chain's CDR3 is CSASSGVTNNEQFF. CDR3 DNA: TGCAGTGCTAGTTCGGGAGTAACGAACAATGAGCAGTTCTTC.

This chain connects TRBV5-4 to TRBJ2-1; D not resolved. In germline, CDR1 is SGHNT, CDR2 YYREEE (reference sequence). V lost 0 bases, J lost 8 bases, and 9 bases lay in between. This CDR3 comprises 13 residues. In DNA, the CDR3 is TGTGCCAGCAGCTTGGACAGCGTTTATGAGCAGTTCTTC. Amino acids: CASSLDSVYEQFF.

V usage is TRBV19 and J usage is TRBJ1-3, with D uncertain. Between the trimmed V and J ends, which lost 5 bases and 0 bases, there was a span of 11 bases. The CDR3 contains 15 residues. Germline V gene lookup returns CDR1 LNHDA and CDR2 SQIVND (reference sequence). The CDR3 sequence is CASSSLWGSGNTIYF. CDR3 nucleotide sequence: TGTGCCAGTAGTTCCCTCTGGGGCTCTGGAAACACCATATATTTT.